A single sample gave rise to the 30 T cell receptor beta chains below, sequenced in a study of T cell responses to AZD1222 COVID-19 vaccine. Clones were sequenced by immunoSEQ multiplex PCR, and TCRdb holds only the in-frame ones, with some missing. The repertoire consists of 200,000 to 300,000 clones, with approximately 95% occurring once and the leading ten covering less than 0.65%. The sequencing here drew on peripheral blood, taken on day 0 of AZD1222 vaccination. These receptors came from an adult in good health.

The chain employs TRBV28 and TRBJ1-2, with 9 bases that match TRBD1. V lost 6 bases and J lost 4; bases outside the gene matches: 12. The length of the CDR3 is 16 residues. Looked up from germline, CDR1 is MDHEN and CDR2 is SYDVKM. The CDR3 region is CASRPQGQGDFYGYTF. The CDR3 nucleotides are TGTGCCAGCAGGCCCCAGGGACAGGGAGACTTCTATGGCTACACCTTC.

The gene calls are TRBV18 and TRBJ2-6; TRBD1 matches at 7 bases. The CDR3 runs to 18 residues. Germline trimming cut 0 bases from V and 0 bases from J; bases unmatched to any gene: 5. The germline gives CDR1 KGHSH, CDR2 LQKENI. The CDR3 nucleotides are TGTGCCAGCTCACCACCGGGACAGCTGATCTCTGGGGCCAACGTCCTGACTTTC. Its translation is CASSPPGQLISGANVLTF. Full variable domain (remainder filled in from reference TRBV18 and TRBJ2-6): NAGVMQNPRHLVRRRGQEARLRCSPMKGHSHVYWYRQLPEEGLKFMVYLQKENIIDESGMPKERFSAEFPKEGPSILRIQQVVRGDSAAYFCASSPPGQLISGANVLTFGAGSRLTVL.

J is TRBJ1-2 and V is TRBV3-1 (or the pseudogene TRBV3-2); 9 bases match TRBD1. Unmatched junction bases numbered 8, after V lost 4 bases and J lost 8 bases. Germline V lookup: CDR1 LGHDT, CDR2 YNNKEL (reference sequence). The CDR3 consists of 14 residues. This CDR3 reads CASSPGTGIGGYTF. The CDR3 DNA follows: TGTGCCAGCAGCCCTGGGACAGGGATAGGCGGCTACACCTTC.

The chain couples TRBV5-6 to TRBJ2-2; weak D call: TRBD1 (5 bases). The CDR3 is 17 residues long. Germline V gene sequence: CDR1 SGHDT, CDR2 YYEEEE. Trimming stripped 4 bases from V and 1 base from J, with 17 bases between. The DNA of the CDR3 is TGTGCCAGCAGCAAAGCCTCGGCAGGGATGAACACCGGGGAGCTGTTTTTT. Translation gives CASSKASAGMNTGELFF.

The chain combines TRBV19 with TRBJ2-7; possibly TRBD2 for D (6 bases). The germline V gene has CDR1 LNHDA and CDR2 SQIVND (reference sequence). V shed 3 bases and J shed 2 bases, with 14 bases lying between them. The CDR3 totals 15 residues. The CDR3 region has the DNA TGTGCCAGTAGTATGGGAGCGGGCCTTACCTACGAGCAGTACTTC. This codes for CASSMGAGLTYEQYF.

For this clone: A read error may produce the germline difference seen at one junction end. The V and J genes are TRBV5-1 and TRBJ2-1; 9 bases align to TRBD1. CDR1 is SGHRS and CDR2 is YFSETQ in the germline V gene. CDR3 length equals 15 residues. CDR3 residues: CAGSLGQGSYNEQFF. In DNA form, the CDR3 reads TGCGCCGGCAGCTTGGGACAGGGCTCCTACAATGAGCAGTTCTTC.

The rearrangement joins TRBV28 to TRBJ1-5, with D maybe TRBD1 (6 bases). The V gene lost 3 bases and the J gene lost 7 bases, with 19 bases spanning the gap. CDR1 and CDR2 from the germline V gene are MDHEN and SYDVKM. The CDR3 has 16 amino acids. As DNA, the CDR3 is TGTGCCAGCAGTTTCTCCGTCATACAGGGTAACCAGCCCCAGCATTTT. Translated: CASSFSVIQGNQPQHF.

Written as DNA, the CDR3 is TGTGCCACCACCTGGGACAGGTTGGACACTGAAGCTTTCTTT. Its translation: CATTWDRLDTEAFF. V usage is TRBV15 and J usage is TRBJ1-1, with 8 nucleotides matching TRBD1. CDR1 and CDR2 from the germline V gene are LNHNV and YYDKDF (reference sequence). This CDR3 has 14 amino acids. V dropped 7 bases and J dropped 3; count of bases not matched to a gene: 7.

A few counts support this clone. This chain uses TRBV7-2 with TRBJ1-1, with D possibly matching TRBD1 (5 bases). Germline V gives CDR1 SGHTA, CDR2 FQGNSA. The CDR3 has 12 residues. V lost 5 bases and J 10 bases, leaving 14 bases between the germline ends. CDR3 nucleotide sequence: TGTGCCAGCAGCCTCACAGGCCGGGGAGCTTTCTTT. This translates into CASSLTGRGAFF. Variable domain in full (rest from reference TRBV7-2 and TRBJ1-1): GAGVSQSPSNKVTEKGKDVELRCDPISGHTALYWYRQSLGQGLEFLIYFQGNSAPDKSGLPSDRFSAERTGGSVSTLTIQRTQQEDSAVYLCASSLTGRGAFFGQGTRLTVV.

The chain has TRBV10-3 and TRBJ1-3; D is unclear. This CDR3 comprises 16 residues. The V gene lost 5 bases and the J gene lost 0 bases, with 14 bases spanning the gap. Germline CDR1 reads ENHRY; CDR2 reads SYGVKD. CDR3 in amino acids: CAISNVARSSGNTIYF. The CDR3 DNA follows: TGTGCCATCAGTAACGTGGCGCGGAGCTCTGGAAACACCATATATTTT.

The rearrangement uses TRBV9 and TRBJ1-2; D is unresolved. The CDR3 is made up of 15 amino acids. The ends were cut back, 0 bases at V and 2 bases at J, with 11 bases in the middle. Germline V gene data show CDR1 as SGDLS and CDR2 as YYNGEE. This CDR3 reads CASSVGTGMNYGYTF. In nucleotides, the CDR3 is TGTGCCAGCAGCGTAGGGACGGGAATGAACTATGGCTACACCTTC.

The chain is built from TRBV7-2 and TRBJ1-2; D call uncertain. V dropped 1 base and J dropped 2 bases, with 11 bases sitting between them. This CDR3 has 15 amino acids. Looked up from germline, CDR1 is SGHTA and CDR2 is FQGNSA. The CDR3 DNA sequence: TGTGCCAGCAGCTTAGGACCCCAAGGGAACTATGGCTACACCTTC. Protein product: CASSLGPQGNYGYTF.

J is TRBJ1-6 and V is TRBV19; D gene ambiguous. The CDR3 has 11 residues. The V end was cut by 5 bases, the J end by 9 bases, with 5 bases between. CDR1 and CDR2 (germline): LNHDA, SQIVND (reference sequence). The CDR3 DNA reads TGTGCCAGTAGTGAAGGTTCACCCCTCCACTTT. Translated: CASSEGSPLHF.

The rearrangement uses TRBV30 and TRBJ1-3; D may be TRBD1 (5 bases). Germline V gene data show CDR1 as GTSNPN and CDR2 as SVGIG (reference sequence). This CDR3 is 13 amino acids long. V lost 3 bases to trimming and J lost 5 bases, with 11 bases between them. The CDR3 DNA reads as TGTGCCTGGAGGGGGACGTTTCGAAACACCATATATTTT. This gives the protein CAWRGTFRNTIYF.

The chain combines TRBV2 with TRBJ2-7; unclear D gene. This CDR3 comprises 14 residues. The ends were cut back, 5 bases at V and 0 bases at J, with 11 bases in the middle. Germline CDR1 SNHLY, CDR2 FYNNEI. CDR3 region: CASSKQPPSYEQYF. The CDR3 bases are TGTGCCAGCAGTAAACAGCCGCCCTCCTACGAGCAGTACTTC.

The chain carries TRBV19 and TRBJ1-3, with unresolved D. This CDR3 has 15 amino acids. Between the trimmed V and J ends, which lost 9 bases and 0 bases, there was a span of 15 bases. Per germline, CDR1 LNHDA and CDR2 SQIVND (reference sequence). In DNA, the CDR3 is TGTGCCAGCCAGTCTGGGCGCCACTCTGGAAACACCATATATTTT. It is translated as CASQSGRHSGNTIYF. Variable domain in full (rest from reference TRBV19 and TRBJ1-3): DGGITQSPKYLFRKEGQNVTLSCEQNLNHDAMYWYRQDPGQGLRLIYYSQIVNDFQKGDIAEGYSVSREKKESFPLTVTSAQKNPTAFYLCASQSGRHSGNTIYFGEGSWLTVV.

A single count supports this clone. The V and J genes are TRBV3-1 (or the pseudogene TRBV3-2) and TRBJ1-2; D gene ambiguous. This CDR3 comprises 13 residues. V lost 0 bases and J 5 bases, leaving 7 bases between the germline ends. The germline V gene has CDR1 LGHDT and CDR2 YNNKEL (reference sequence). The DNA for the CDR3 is TGTGCCAGCAGCCAAGATCCCCAATATGGCTACACCTTC. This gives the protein CASSQDPQYGYTF.

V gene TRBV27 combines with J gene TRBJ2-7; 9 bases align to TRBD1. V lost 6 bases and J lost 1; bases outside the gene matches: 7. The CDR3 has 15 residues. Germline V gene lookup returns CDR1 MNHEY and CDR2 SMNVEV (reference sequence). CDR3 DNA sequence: TGTGCCAGCAGCCGGGGACAGGGCCTATCCTACGAGCAGTACTTC. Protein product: CASSRGQGLSYEQYF.

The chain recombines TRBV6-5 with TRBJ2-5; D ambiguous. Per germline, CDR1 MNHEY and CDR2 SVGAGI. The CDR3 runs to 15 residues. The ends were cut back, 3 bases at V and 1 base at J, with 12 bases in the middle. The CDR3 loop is CASSYLGNIQETQYF. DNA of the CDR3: TGTGCCAGCAGTTATCTTGGGAATATCCAAGAGACCCAGTACTTC.

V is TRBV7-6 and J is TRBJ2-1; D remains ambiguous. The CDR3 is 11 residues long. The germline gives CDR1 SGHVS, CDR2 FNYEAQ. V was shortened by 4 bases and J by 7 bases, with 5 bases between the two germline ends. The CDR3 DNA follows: TGTGCCAGCAGCTCGCTGAATGAGCAGTTCTTC. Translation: CASSSLNEQFF.

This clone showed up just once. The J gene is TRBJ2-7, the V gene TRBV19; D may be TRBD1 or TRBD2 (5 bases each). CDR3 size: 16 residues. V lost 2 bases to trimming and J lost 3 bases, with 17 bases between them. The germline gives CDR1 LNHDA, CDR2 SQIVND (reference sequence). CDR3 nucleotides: TGTGCCAGTAGTATAAACGGCAGGGACCCGAACTACGAGCAGTACTTC. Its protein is CASSINGRDPNYEQYF.

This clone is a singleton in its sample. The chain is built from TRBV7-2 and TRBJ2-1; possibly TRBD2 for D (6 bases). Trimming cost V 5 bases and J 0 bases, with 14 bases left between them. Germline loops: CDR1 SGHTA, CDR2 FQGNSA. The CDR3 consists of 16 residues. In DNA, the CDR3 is TGTGCCAGCAGCCCACAGCGGGTCCCCTCCTACAATGAGCAGTTCTTC. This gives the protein CASSPQRVPSYNEQFF.

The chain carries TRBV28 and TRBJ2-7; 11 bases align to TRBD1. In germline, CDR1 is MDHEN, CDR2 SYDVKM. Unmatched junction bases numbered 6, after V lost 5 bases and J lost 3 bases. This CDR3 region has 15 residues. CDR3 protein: CASSPPGQGGYEQYF. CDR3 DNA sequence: TGTGCCAGCAGTCCACCGGGACAGGGGGGCTACGAGCAGTACTTC.

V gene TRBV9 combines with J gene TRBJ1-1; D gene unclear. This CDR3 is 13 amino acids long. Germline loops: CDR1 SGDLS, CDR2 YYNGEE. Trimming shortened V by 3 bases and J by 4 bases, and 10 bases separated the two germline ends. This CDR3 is CASSGLRGTEAFF. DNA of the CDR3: TGTGCCAGCAGCGGGCTCCGGGGCACTGAAGCTTTCTTT.

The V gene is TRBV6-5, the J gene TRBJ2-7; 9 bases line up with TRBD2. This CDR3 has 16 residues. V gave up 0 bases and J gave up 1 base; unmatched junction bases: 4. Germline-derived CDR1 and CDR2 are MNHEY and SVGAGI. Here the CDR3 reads CASSYSRSGSSYEQYF. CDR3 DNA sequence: TGTGCCAGCAGTTACTCCCGTAGCGGGAGTTCCTACGAGCAGTACTTC.

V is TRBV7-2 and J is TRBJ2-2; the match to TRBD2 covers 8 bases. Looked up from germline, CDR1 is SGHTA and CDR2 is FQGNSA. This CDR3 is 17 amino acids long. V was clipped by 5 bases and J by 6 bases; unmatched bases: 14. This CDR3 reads CASSPGGGTRRSGELFF. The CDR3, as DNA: TGTGCCAGCAGCCCCGGGGGGGGGACTAGGAGGTCCGGGGAGCTGTTTTTT.

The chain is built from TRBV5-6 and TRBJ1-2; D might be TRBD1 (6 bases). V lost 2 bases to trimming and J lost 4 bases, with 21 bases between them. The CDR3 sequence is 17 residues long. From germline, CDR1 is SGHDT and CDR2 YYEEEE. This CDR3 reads CASSFWSGTGYPYGYTF. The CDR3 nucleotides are TGTGCCAGCAGCTTTTGGTCGGGAACAGGGTACCCCTATGGCTACACCTTC.

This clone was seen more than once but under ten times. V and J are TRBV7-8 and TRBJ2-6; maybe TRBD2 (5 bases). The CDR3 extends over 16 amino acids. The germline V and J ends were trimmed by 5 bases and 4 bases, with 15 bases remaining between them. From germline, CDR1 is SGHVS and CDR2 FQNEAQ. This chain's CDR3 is CASSRGRTLGANVLTF. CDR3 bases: TGTGCCAGCAGCCGAGGACGGACTTTAGGGGCCAACGTCCTGACTTTC.

CDR3 loop: CASSQRQGYTF. CDR3 DNA sequence: TGTGCCAGCAGCCAACGCCAGGGCTACACCTTC. The chain couples TRBV3-1 (or the pseudogene TRBV3-2) to TRBJ1-2; D gene ambiguous. Deletions cut 2 bases from V and 8 bases from J, with 6 bases between. The CDR3 length is 11 residues. Germline lookup yields CDR1 LGHDT and CDR2 YNNKEL (reference sequence).

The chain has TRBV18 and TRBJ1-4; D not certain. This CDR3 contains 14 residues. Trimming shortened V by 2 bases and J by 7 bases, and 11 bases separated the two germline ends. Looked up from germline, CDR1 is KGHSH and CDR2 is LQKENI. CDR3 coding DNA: TGTGCCAGCTCACCAGGGAGTCGGGTTGAAAAACTGTTTTTT. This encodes CASSPGSRVEKLFF.